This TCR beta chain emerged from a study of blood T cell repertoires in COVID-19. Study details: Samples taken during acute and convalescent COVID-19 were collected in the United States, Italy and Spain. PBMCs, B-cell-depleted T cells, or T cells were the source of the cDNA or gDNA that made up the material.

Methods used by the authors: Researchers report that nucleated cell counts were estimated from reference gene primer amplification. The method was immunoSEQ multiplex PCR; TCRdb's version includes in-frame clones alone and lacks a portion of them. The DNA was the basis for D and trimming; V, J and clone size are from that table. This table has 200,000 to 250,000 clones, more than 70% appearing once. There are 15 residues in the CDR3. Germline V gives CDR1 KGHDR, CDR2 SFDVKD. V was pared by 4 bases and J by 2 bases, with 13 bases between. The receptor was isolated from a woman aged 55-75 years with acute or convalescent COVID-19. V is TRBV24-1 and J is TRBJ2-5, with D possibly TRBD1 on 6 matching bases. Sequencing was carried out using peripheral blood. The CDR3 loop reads CATSDAGTRQETQYF. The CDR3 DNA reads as TGTGCCACCAGTGACGCCGGGACAAGACAAGAGACCCAGTACTTC.